This TCR beta chain was captured in a study of naive and memory T cell subsets. Overall study findings and caveats: A clonotype means one alpha or beta sequence, not an alpha/beta pair.

The beta constant-region primer was an equimolar mix of two oligonucleotides covering TRBC1 and TRBC2. TCRdb passed the UMI-ligation and nested PCR reads through MiXCR, listing each CDR3 protein once. The sample consists of 130,000 to 150,000 distinct CDR3 sequences, about 15% of them appearing once. This clonotype was observed a handful of times. As yet, its antigen is unknown. This receptor was taken from a human donor in good health. The material sequenced was naive CD4+ T cells from blood.

DNA for the CDR3: TGTGCCAGCTCACCCGGGACTAGCGGGAGCGTTGAGCAGTACTTC. This gives the protein CASSPGTSGSVEQYF. The rearrangement links TRBV18 to TRBJ2-7, with TRBD2 identical over 14 bases. After removal of 3 bases from V and 7 bases from J, the junction contained 5 bases not matched to a gene. Germline lookup yields CDR1 KGHSH and CDR2 LQKENI. The CDR3 consists of 15 residues.